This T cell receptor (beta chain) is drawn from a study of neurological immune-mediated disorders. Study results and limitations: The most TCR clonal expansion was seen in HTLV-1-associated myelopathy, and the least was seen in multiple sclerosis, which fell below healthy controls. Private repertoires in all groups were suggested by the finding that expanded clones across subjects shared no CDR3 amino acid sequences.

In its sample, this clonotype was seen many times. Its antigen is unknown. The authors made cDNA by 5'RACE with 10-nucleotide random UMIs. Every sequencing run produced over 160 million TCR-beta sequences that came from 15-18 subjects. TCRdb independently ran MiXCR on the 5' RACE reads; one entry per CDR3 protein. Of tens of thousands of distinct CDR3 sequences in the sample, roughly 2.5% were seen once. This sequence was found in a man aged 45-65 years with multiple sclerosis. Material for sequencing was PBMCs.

DNA of the CDR3: TGTGCCAGCAGTCACCCGGCGGTTGACAGAAACGAGCAGTACTTC. The encoded protein is CASSHPAVDRNEQYF. V gene TRBV6-5 combines with J gene TRBJ2-7; tentative D call: TRBD1 (5 bases). CDR1 MNHEY and CDR2 SVGAGI come from the germline V gene. This CDR3 is 15 amino acids long. V gave up 5 bases and J gave up 5 bases, with 19 bases separating them.